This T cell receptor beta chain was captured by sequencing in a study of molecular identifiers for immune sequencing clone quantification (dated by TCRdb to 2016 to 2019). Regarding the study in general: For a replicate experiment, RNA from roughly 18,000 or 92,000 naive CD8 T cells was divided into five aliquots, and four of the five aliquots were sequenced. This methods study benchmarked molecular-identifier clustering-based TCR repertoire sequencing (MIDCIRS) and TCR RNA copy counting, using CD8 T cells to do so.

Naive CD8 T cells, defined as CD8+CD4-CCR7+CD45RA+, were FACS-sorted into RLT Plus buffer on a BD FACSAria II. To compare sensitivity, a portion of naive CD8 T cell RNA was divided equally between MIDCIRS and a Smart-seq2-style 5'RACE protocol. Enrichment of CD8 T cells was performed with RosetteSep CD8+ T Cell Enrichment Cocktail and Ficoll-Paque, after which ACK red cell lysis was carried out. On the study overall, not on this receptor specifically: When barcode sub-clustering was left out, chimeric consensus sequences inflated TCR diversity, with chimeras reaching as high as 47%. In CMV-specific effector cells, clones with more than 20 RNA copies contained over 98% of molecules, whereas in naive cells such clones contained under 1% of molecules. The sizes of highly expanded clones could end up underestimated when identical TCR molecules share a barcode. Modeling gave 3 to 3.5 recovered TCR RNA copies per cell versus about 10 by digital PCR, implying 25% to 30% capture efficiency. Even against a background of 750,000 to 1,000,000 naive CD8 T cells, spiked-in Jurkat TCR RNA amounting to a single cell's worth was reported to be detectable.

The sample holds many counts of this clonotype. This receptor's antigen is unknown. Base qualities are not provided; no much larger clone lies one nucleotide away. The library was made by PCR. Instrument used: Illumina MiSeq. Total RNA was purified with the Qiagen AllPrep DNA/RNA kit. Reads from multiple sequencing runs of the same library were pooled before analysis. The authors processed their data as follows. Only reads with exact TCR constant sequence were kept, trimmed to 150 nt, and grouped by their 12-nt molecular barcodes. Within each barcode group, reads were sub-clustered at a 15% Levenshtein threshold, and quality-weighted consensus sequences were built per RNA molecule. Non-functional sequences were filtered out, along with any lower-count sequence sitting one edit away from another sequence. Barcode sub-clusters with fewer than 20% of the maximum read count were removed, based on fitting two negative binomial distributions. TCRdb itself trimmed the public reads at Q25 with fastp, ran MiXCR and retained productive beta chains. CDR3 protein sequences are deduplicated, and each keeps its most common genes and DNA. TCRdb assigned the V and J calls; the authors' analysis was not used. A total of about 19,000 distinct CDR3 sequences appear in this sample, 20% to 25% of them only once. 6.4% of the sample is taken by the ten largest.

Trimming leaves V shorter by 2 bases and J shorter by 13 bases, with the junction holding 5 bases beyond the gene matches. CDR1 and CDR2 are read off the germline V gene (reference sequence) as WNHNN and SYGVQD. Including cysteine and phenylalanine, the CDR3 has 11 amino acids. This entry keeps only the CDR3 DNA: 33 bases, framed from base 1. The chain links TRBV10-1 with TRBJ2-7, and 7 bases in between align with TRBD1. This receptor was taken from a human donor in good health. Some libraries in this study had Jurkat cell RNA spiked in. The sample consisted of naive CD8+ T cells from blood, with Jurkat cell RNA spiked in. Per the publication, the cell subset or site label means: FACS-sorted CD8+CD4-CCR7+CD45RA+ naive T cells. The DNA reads TGCGCCAGCAGTGAGGGGGACAGAAATTACTTC. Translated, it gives CASSEGDRNYF.